The following is a T cell receptor beta chain sequence with its context. CDR1 is KGHSH and CDR2 is LQKENI in the germline V gene. This CDR3 region has 15 residues. V lost 2 bases and J 2 bases, leaving 12 bases between the germline ends. Assay: immunoSEQ multiplex PCR; the TCRdb copy retains only in-frame clones and omits some. This sample has roughly 180,000 clones, with about 93% found just once. Patients in Seattle were enrolled during active infection, then followed longitudinally. The source of the sample is a study of blood T cell repertoires in COVID-19. Overall study: Specimens from acute and convalescent COVID-19 originated in the United States, Italy and Spain. PBMCs, B-cell-depleted T cells, or T cells provided the cDNA or gDNA that made up the material.

This clonotype was sampled from a man aged 25-40 years with COVID-19, enrolled during active disease. The J gene is TRBJ1-1, the V gene TRBV18; D is unclear. The sample comprised peripheral blood. Here the CDR3 reads CASSPRTDGNTEAFF. CDR3 nucleotide sequence: TGTGCCAGCTCACCAAGAACAGACGGCAACACTGAAGCTTTCTTT.